The subject of this entry is one T cell receptor (beta chain). Its antigen is not identified. These data come from a study of vaccination effects on CD4 cells after COVID-19. Study-level results: The authors studied few convalescent patients and collected no early post-infection timepoints. Marked clonal contraction of infection- and vaccine-induced clones was seen late after vaccination.

With the ViraFEST assay, the study expanded antigen-specific CD4+ T cells using viral peptide pools, then sequenced them. Cultured cells yielded isolated CD4+ T cells after 10 days. All vaccine recipients tested negative for nucleocapsid antibodies and had never contracted SARS-CoV-2 infection. A density of roughly 2 million PBMC per well was used; these cells were cultured with roughly 10 IU/ml IL-2 and approximately 10 ug/ml peptides. A half-medium replacement with IL-2 medium was carried out on days 3 and 7. The CDR3 has 15 amino acids. From germline, CDR1 is MNHEY and CDR2 SVGAGI. Trimming stripped 7 bases from V and 3 bases from J, with 18 bases between. Profiling relied on immunoSEQ multiplex PCR, and the TCRdb table lists in-frame clones only, not all of them. The table lists fewer than 70,000 clones, 80% of them singletons, with more than 10% in the top ten.

Sequencing was performed on CD4+ T cells from PBMCs cultured with SARS-CoV-2 spike peptides, taken before COVID-19 vaccination. The receptor was isolated from a human donor who received a COVID-19 vaccine. The chain is built from TRBV6-5 and TRBJ1-1; no firm D call. This CDR3 is CASKKLGYKDTEAFF. CDR3 bases: TGTGCCAGCAAAAAATTGGGCTACAAGGACACTGAAGCTTTCTTT.